This T cell receptor beta chain originates from a study of chemoradiotherapy in HPV16-positive cancers. Study-level background: Candidate HPV-specific clones and shared TCR motifs came from a couple of HPV16-positive patients.

As concerns this clone: Its antigen is unknown.

Germline CDR1 reads SGHRS; CDR2 reads YFSETQ. With 0 bases removed from V and 1 base from J, the gap between germline ends came to 8 bases. CDR3 length: 14 residues. Sequenced by immunoSEQ multiplex PCR; TCRdb stores in-frame clones only, minus some. The sample lists about 14,000 clones, about four fifths seen once, with under 10% in the top ten. Repeated repertoire sampling spanned the course of chemoradiotherapy. General study points: HPV-responsive T-cell expansion during chemoradiotherapy was linked to improved recurrence-free survival in HPV16-positive patients. The functional HPV-specific definition rests on just a couple of HPV16-positive patients.

Sampling was conducted from a patient who underwent chemoradiotherapy. This TCR was recovered from a human donor with HPV-associated anogenital cancer. The chain joins TRBV5-1 to TRBJ2-7; D ambiguous. The CDR3: CASSLAVGSYEQYF. The DNA of the CDR3 is TGCGCCAGCAGCTTGGCGGTAGGTTCCTACGAGCAGTACTTC.